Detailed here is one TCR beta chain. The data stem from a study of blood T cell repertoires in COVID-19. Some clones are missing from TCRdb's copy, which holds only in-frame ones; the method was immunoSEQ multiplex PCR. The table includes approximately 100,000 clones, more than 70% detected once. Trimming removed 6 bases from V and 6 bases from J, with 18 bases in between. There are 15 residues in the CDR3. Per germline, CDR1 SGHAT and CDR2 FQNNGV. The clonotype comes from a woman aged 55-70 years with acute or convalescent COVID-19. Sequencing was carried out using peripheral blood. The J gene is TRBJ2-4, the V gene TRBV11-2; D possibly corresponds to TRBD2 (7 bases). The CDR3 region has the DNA TGTGCCAGCAGTCGGGGGGCAGGACAAAGAAACATTCAGTACTTC. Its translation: CASSRGAGQRNIQYF.